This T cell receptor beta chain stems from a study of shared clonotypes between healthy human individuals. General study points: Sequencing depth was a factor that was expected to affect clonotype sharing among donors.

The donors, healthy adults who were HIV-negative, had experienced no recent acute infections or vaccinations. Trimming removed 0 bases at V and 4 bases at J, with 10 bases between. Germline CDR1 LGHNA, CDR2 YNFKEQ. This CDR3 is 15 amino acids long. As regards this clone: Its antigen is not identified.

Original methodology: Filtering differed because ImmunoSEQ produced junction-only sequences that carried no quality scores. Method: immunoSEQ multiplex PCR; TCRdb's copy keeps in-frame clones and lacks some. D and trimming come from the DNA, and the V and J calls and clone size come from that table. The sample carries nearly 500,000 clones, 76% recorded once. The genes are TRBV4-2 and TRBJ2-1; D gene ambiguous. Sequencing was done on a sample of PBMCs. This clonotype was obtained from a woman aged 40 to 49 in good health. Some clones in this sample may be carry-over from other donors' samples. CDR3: CASSQDNSEYNEQFF. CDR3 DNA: TGTGCCAGCAGCCAAGATAATAGTGAGTACAATGAGCAGTTCTTC.